This T cell receptor (beta chain) was sequenced for a study of beta chain features in type 1 diabetes (dated by TCRdb to the late 2010s). Broadly, across the study: Patients and healthy donors did not differ in mean age, gender distribution, total cell number or subset yield. A total of 107,917,701 sorted cells were examined across all samples, and the number of cells per subset was strongly correlated with RNA yield. In the study, recently diagnosed type 1 diabetes patients and matched healthy donors were compared on the TCRB repertoires of their sorted circulating CD4+ T cell subsets. Regulatory and stem cell-like memory subsets were isolated from only 8 patients and about 8 healthy donors, whereas naive and central memory subsets came from all 30 or so donors. General conclusions and limits of the study: HLA sub-analyses involved small numbers of individuals, so any influence of HLA type on TCRB rearrangement remained unresolved. Patients with type 1 diabetes made fewer insertions and deleted more nucleotides at VDJ recombination sites, implying thymic rearrangement abnormalities. PCR may preferentially amplify shorter templates, but because patient and control samples were amplified and corrected together, any resulting skew would affect both groups equally. Because cDNA was sequenced instead of genomic DNA, activated cells with high expression could be over-represented, although the groups did not differ in activation or CD3 levels. In all four CD4+ subsets, TCRB CDR3 length was moderately but significantly shorter in type 1 diabetes patients. Naive, central memory and regulatory TCRB repertoires appeared to be more alike among patients than among healthy donors.

Each donor gave one peripheral blood draw, approximately 110 mL on average, collected into heparinised tubes. A BD FACSAria II and a panel including CD45RO, CCR7, CD25, CD127, CD95 and CD27 were used to sort naive, central memory, regulatory and stem cell-like memory CD4+ T cells. A purity above 98% was achieved for all sorted populations. PBMCs were isolated immediately by Lymphoprep density gradient centrifugation and stained directly without culture. To minimize batch effects, samples were stained and sorted in pairs, one healthy donor with one patient per experiment. The entire isolated RNA was reverse transcribed using the High Capacity cDNA Reverse Transcription Kit, and thus expressed TCRB transcripts were sequenced. Naive, central memory and regulatory T cell samples underwent deep immunoSEQ sequencing, averaging around 3.7 million total reads per sample. Sorted cells were lysed in RLT buffer, and RNA was extracted using DNase-treated RNeasy Micro or Mini kits according to cell number. To prevent cross-contamination, each cell subset was processed individually, whereas patient and healthy donor samples were processed jointly. Using the immunoSEQ multiplex PCR, TCRB sequences were amplified from cDNA into 87-bp fragments spanning the CDR3 region. The amplicons were sequenced using the Illumina HiSeq platform. Per the source publication's procedure: PCR bias was computationally corrected using synthetic template baselines, reads within Hamming distance 2 were collapsed, and singletons that could not be merged were discarded. Reads were aligned to IMGT to assign V, D and J genes, CDR3 length, and insertions or deletions at six rearrangement sites. Within each subset, clonotype counts were normalized to sorted cell number, after which true diversity and Gini coefficients were computed with the tcR R package. Repertoire sharing was quantified using the overlap coefficient calculated on TCRB nucleotide sequences. Out-of-frame TCRB sequences from naive cells were analyzed as a proxy for the pre-selection repertoire. As stored in TCRdb, this immuneACCESS dataset retains in-frame rearrangements with V and J assigned. A fraction of the clones does not appear; measured against another copy, unresolved V genes explain less than half of the discrepancy, and the remainder lacks a known reason. Clone size and V and J calls were adopted from that table, with D and trimming inferred from the DNA. The sample yields about 330,000 clones; approximately 10% were counted once. The biggest ten clones account for just over 0.015% of the sample.

This clone has more than one count but fewer than ten. The antigen it recognizes is unknown. The input lacks base qualities; no much larger clone sits a single base away. The sample comprised naive CD4+ T cells from blood. The sample's cell subset or site, from its label and the paper: true naive CD4+ T cells. The sequence was collected from a woman aged 25 to 39 in good health.

The CDR3 protein: CATRTLDSRGELFF. The DNA sequence follows: TGTGCCACCAGGACCCTAGACTCTCGGGGGGAGCTGTTTTTT. The chain links TRBV11-2 with TRBJ2-2, with no confidently assigned D gene. The CDR3 sequence holds 14 residues, the cysteine and phenylalanine included. The entry retains the CDR3 DNA only, 42 bases that are in frame from base 1. At the junction V is shortened by 10 bases and J by 8 bases, with 20 bases in between. The germline V gene encodes CDR1 SGHAT and CDR2 FQNNGV. Supplemented by the reference TRBV11-2 and TRBJ2-2 proteins around the CDR3, the complete variable domain is EAGVAQSPRYKIIEKRQSVAFWCNPISGHATLYWYQQILGQGPKLLIQFQNNGVVDDSQLPKDRFSAERLKGVDSTLKIQPAKLEDSAVYLCATRTLDSRGELFFGEGSRLTVL.